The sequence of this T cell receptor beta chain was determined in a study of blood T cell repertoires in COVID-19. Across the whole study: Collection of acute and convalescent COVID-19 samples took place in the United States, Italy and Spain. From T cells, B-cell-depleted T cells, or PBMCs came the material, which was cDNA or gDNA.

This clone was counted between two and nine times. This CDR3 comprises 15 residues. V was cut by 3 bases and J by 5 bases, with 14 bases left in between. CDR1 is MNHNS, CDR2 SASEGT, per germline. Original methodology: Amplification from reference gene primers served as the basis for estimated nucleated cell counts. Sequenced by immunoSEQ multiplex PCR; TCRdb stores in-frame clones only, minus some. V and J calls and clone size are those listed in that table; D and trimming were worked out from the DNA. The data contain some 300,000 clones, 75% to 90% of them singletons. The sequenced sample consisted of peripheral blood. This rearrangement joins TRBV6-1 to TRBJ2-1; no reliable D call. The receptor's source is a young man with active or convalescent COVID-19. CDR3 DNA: TGTGCCAGCAGTGAGTCTCATCGGTACGACAATGAGCAGTTCTTC. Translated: CASSESHRYDNEQFF.